Only one count was recorded for the clone carrying this T cell receptor (beta chain). The antigen remains unidentified. TCRdb's copy holds only in-frame clones and misses some; the assay was immunoSEQ multiplex PCR. Of about 62,000 clones in the sample, 65% to 90% are singletons; the top ten hold roughly 2.3%. This sample was taken from a study of OX40 agonist ivuxolimab in advanced cancers. General observations from the study: In the 0.1 to 3.0 mg/kg range, CD4+ and CD8+ blood T cells had expanded clonally by week 6. Low normalized T-cell clonal expansion also characterized some of the nonresponders. Expanded clones belonging to CD8+ T cells outnumbered, on average, those of CD4+.

CDR3 length equals 16 residues. V gave up 3 bases and J gave up 4 bases; unmatched junction bases: 7. Germline V CDR1 and CDR2: LNHDA, SQIVND (reference sequence). Autoimmune disease history or systemic immunosuppression was exclusionary. The clonotype was recovered from an adult with an advanced solid tumor such as melanoma, head and neck, liver or kidney cancer. Material: CD4+ or CD8+ T cells sorted from blood, obtained in a trial of the OX40 agonist ivuxolimab. This sequence joins TRBV19 and TRBJ1-2; 11 bases agree with TRBD1. CDR3 nucleotide sequence: TGTGCCAGTAGTATGACCGGGACAGGGGGAGGCTATGGCTACACCTTC. Translated, it gives CASSMTGTGGGYGYTF.